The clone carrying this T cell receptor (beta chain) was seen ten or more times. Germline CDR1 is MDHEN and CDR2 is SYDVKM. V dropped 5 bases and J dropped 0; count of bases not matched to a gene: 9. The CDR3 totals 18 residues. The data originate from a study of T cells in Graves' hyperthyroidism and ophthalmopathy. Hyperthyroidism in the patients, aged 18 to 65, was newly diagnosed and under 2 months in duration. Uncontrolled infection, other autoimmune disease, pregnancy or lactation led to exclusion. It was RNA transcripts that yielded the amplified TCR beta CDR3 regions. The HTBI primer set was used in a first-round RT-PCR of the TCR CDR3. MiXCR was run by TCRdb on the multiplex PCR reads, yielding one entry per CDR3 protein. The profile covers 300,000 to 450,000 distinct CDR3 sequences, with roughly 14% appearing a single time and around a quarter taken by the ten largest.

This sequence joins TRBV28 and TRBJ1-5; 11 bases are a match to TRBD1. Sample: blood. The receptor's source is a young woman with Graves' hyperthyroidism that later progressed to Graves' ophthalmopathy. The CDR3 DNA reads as TGTGCCAGCAGTCCCCGGGACAGGGGGGCTTATAGCAATCAGCCCCAGCATTTT. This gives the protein CASSPRDRGAYSNQPQHF.